This T cell receptor beta chain originates from a study of T cells after yellow fever vaccination. About the research overall: Fractions of low cell number were prepared using SMART-Seq v4 Ultra Low Input. Study-wide results and caveats: The booster response re-showed most primary clones: around 97% CD4, approximately 90% CD8.

In TCRdb, the 5' RACE reads were re-called with MiXCR into one record per CDR3 protein. The profile covers approximately 250,000 distinct CDR3 sequences, with roughly 6.3% appearing a single time and roughly 1% taken by the ten largest. Looked up from germline, CDR1 is SGDLS and CDR2 is YYNGEE. There are 15 residues in the CDR3. The V and J ends lost 4 bases and 5 bases respectively, with 18 bases between them. Turning to this clonotype: What it binds is not known.

The genes are TRBV9 and TRBJ2-5; D perhaps matches TRBD1 (5 bases). The TCR comes from a young man who received the YFV17D yellow fever vaccine. Sequences were derived from CD4+ T cells sorted from PBMCs, sampled on the day of the yellow fever booster vaccination. In DNA, the CDR3 is TGTGCCAGCAGCACTCAGGGCGGCCCTCAGGAGACCCAGTACTTC. This gives the protein CASSTQGGPQETQYF.